The sequence of this T cell receptor beta chain was determined in a study of control samples from healthy donors and cancer patients. Germline-derived CDR1 and CDR2 are SGHNT and YENEEA. The CDR3 is 14 amino acids. Deletions cut 1 base from V and 0 bases from J, with 7 bases between. Profiled with immunoSEQ multiplex PCR; TCRdb holds only in-frame clones, not every one. This sample yields 75,000 to 100,000 clones, of which about 91% are seen a single time; around an eighth belongs to the top ten. The specimen was blood. The origin of this receptor is a man aged 30 to 45 in good health. The chain is built from TRBV11-3 and TRBJ2-7; D perhaps matches TRBD2 (5 bases). The DNA for the CDR3 is TGTGCCAGCAGCTTAGCGGGGTCCTCCTACGAGCAGTACTTC. It codes for CASSLAGSSYEQYF.